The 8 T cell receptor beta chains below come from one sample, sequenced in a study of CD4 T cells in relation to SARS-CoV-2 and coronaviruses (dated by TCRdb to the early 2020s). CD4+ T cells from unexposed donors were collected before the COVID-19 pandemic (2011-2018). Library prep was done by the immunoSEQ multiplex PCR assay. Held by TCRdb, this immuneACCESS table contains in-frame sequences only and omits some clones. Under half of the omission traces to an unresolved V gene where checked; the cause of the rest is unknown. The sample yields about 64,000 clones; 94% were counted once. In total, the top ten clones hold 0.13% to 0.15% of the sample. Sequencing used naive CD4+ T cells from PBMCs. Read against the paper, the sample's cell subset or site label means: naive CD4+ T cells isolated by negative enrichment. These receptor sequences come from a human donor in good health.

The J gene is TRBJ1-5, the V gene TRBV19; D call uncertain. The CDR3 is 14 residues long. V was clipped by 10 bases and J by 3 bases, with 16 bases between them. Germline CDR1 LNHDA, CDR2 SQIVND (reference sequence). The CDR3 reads CATPPGIVNQPQHF. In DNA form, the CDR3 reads TGTGCCACCCCACCGGGCATCGTCAATCAGCCCCAGCATTTT.

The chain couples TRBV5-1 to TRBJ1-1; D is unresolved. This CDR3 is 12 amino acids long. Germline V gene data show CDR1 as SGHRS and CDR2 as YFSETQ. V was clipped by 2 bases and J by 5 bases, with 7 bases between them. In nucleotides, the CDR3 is TGCGCCAGCAGCTTCGTGGGGACTGAAGCTTTCTTT. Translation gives CASSFVGTEAFF.

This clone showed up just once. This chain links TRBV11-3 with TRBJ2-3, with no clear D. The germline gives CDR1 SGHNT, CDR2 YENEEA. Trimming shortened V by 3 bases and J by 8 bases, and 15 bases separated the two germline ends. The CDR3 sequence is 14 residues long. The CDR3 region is CASSFSVRSPTQYF. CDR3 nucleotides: TGTGCCAGCAGCTTCTCCGTTCGAAGTCCTACGCAGTATTTT.

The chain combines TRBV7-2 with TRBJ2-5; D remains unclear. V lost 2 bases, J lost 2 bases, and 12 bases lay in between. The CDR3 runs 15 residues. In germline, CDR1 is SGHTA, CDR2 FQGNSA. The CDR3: CASSLFGRKQETQYF. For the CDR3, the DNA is TGTGCCAGCAGCTTATTCGGGCGAAAGCAAGAGACCCAGTACTTC.

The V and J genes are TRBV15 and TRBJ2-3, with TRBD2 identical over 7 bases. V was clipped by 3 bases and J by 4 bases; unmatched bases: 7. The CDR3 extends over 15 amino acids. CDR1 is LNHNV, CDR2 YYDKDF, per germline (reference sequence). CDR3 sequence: CATSRGGEGSDTQYF. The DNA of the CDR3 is TGTGCCACCAGCAGGGGCGGGGAGGGATCAGATACGCAGTATTTT.

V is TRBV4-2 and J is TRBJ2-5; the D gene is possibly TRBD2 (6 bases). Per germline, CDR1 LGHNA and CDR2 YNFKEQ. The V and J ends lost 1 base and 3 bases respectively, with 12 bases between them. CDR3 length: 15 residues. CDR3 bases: TGTGCCAGCAGCCAAGGGGGACTCAGTAAAGAGACCCAGTACTTC. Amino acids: CASSQGGLSKETQYF.

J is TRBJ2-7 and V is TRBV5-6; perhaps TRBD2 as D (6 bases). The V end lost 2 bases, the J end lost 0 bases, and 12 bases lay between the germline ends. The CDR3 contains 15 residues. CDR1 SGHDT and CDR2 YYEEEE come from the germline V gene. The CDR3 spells CASSLYSGPSYEQYF. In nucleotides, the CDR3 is TGTGCCAGCAGCTTATATAGCGGACCCTCCTACGAGCAGTACTTC.

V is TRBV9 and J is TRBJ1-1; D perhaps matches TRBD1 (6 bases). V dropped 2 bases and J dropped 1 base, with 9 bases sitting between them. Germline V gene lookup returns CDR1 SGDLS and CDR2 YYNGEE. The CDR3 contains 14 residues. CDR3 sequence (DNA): TGTGCCAGCAGCGTTGGGACACGGAACACTGAAGCTTTCTTT. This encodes CASSVGTRNTEAFF. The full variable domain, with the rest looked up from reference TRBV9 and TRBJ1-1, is DSGVTQTPKHLITATGQRVTLRCSPRSGDLSVYWYQQSLDQGLQFLIQYYNGEERAKGNILERFSAQQFPDLHSELNLSSLELGDSALYFCASSVGTRNTEAFFGQGTRLTVV.